This T cell receptor (beta chain) was documented in a study of blood T cell repertoires in COVID-19 (dated by TCRdb to the early 2020s). Regarding the complete study: Collaborator samples came from the United States, Italy and Spain and covered acute and convalescent phases of COVID-19. A freely available public database, intended as a resource for researchers studying the immune response to SARS-CoV-2, is where the repertoires were released. The sample metadata nearly always contained a de-identified subject ID, COVID-19 status, age in years and sex. The samples were drawn from two sources: the first 160 participants of the ongoing ImmuneRACE study, and 950 to 1,500 subjects contributed by 6 global collaborators. The material from the prospective study consisted of cDNA or gDNA derived from T cells, B-cell-depleted T cells, or PBMCs. Where available, HLA class I and class II types were obtained from metadata supplied by the sample provider rather than from assay-based typing. The dataset comprised deeply sampled blood TCRbeta repertoires from subjects exposed to, actively infected with, or recovered from COVID-19.

This clone was picked up one time. It lacks a known antigen. No base qualities exist here, and no much larger clone lies one base off it. TCRbeta CDR3 regions were amplified from genomic DNA using the immunoSEQ Assay, a bias-controlled multiplex PCR. Per the source publication's procedure: Within the assay, amplification of reference gene primers was used to estimate how many nucleated cells each sample contained. Sequence reads were collapsed and filtered to measure the absolute abundance of every unique TCRbeta CDR3 rearrangement. For each sample, productive Simpson clonality was calculated as the square root of Simpson's diversity index over productive rearrangements. This immuneACCESS table, as held by TCRdb, lists in-frame sequences with V and J called but not all clones. Of the missing ones, under half trace to an unresolved V gene in checked studies; the others have no known cause. Clonal size and the V and J genes are those of that table, whereas D and trimming came from the DNA. For this sample there are about 140,000 clones; just under 90% appear just once. 4.3% of the sample lies in the top ten.

Collaborating institutions collected whole blood in K2EDTA tubes following their own protocols. Collaborator samples were shipped for TCRbeta analysis as frozen whole blood, isolated PBMCs, or DNA extracted from either sample type. The germline V end is reduced by 2 bases and the J end by 3 bases; junction bases left unmatched: 1. CDR1 and CDR2 were assigned from the germline V gene as KGHSH and LQKENI. From cysteine to phenylalanine, the CDR3 is 13 amino acids long. The only DNA kept is the CDR3, 39 bases in frame from the first base. Overall results and qualifications from the work: The quantity of clinical and demographic metadata differed by source and by participant and was supplied without curation.

Material: peripheral blood. This receptor was identified in a woman between 40 and 55 years old with acute or convalescent COVID-19. The chain couples TRBV18 to TRBJ2-7, with 7 bases matching TRBD1. The base sequence is TGTGCCAGCTCACCAGACAGGGACTACGAGCAGTACTTC. Its amino acids are CASSPDRDYEQYF.